Below, one T cell receptor beta chain is given with its context. Treatment given: 15 to 20 received Ad26.COV2.S at low or high dose, single or two shots; about 5 received placebo; per-sample allocation not given. Samples were taken on day 63 after the first vaccine or placebo injection. What was given as vaccine was an Ad26 vector encoding Wuhan-strain SARS-CoV-2 spike. These data come from a study of Ad26.COV2.S vaccination and SARS-CoV-2 variants. Study-wide background: Once or twice, 56 days apart, Ad26.COV2.S was delivered intramuscularly.

V was clipped by 0 bases and J by 5 bases; unmatched bases: 13. Germline V CDR1 and CDR2: ENHRY, SYGVKD. The CDR3 has 19 amino acids. Clones were sequenced by immunoSEQ multiplex PCR, and TCRdb holds only the in-frame ones, with some missing. Counted here are 300,000 to 400,000 clones, about nine tenths occurring once; the ten biggest clones make up 6.4%. The receptor was isolated from a person between 18 and 65 years old who received the Ad26.COV2.S COVID-19 vaccine or a placebo. The chain joins TRBV10-3 to TRBJ2-1; TRBD2 agrees at 10 bases. The specimen comprised peripheral blood, sampled in a trial of Ad26.COV2.S vaccine versus placebo. CDR3: CAISESLNSGTSDHNEQFF. The CDR3 nucleotides are TGTGCCATCAGTGAGTCGCTAAATTCCGGGACTAGCGATCACAATGAGCAGTTCTTC.